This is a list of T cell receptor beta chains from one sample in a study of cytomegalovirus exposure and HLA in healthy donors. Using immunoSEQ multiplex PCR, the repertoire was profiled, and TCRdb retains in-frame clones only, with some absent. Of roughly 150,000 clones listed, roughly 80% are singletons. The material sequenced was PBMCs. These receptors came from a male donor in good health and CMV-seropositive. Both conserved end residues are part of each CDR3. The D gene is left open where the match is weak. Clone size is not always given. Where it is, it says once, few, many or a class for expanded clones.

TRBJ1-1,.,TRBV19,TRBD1,TGTGCCAGTAGACCCCGCCAGGGGACAGCTGAAGCTTTCTTT,CASRPRQGTAEAFF
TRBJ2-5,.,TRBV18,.,TGTGCCAGCTCACCTATTACGACAGCTCGGGAGACCCAGTACTTC,CASSPITTARETQYF
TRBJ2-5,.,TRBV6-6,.,TGTGCCATCTCTTCCGGAGGATTGTACCAAGAGACCCAGTACTTC,CAISSGGLYQETQYF
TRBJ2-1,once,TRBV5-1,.,TGCGCCAGCAGCTTGAACCCAGCGACTACCTACAATGAGCAGTTCTTC,CASSLNPATTYNEQFF
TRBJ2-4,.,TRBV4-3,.,TGCGCCAGCAGCCAAGGGGGAGGAATTCAGTACTTC,CASSQGGGIQYF
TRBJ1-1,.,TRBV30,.,TGTGCCTGGAGCCATTCATCGGGGTTCTTCGCTTTCTTT,CAWSHSSGFFAFF
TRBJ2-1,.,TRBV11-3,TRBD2,TGTGCCAGCAGCTTACTAGCGGGAGCCTACAATGAGCAGTTCTTC,CASSLLAGAYNEQFF
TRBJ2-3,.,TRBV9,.,TGTGCCAGCAGCGTAGCCGAGGTTCCAGATACGCAGTATTTT,CASSVAEVPDTQYF
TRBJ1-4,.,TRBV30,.,TGTGCCTGGGCAAGGGGCAGTAATGAAAAACTGTTTTTT,CAWARGSNEKLFF
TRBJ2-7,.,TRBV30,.,TGTGCCTGGAGTCTAGGGGCCGAGCAGTACTTC,CAWSLGAEQYF
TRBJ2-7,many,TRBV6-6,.,TGTGCCAGCACCCCCGGACAGCTCTACGAGCAGTACTTC,CASTPGQLYEQYF
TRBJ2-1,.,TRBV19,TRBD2,TGTGCCAGTAGTGGGGGACTAGCGGTCAATGAGCAGTTCTTC,CASSGGLAVNEQFF
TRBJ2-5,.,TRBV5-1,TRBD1,TGCGCCAGCAGCATCGGCGGACAGGGTTTAGAGGAGACCCAGTACTTC,CASSIGGQGLEETQYF
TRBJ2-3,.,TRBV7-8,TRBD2,TGTGCCAGCAGCACCAGGCTAGCGGAAAGCACAGATACGCAGTATTTT,CASSTRLAESTDTQYF
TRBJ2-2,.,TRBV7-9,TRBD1,TGTGCCAGCAGGGTGACAGGGGTGAGCACCGGGGAGCTGTTTTTT,CASRVTGVSTGELFF
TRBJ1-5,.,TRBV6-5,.,TGTGCCAGCAGTTACCTCGGATTGGACAGACAGCCCCAGCATTTT,CASSYLGLDRQPQHF
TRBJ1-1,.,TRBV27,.,TGTGCCAGCAGTTTATTAGTAAACACTGAAGCTTTCTTT,CASSLLVNTEAFF
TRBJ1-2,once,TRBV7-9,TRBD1,TGTGCCAGCAGCTTAGACGGGACAGGGGGCGCCTATGGCTACACCTTC,CASSLDGTGGAYGYTF
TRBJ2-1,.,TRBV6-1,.,TGTGCCAGCTCTTACCTCAAGCGCAATGAGCAGTTCTTC,CASSYLKRNEQFF
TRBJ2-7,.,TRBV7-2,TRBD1,TGTGCCAGCAGCCCCGGGGACAGGGGTGTCGCCTACGAGCAGTACTTC,CASSPGDRGVAYEQYF
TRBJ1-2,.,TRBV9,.,TGTGCCAGCAGCGCAAGTGGGGGGTCGAACCGCTACACCTTC,CASSASGGSNRYTF
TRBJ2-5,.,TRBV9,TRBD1,TGTGCCAGCAGCGTACAGGGGGACCAAGAGACCCAGTACTTC,CASSVQGDQETQYF
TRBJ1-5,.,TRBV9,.,TGTGCCAGCAGCCCCCAGTCTGCGGGTCCCCAGCATTTT,CASSPQSAGPQHF
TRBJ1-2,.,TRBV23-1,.,TGCGCCAGCAGTCACCGTCGAGCGGTAGCTAACTATGGCTACACCTTC,CASSHRRAVANYGYTF
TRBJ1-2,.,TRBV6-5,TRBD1,TGTGCCAGCAGGCCCACAGGGGGCTACTATGGCTACACCTTC,CASRPTGGYYGYTF
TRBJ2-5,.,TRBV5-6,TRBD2,TGTGCCAGCAGCTTGGTCGGGAGGCAAGAGACCCAGTACTTC,CASSLVGRQETQYF
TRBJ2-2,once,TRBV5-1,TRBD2,TGCGCCAGCAGCTTGATCCCCCTTGGCGGGGGGGACACCGGGGAGCTGTTTTTT,CASSLIPLGGGDTGELFF
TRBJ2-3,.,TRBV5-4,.,TGTGCCAGCAGCCTGGGCAGGGATCCCCTCACAGATACGCAGTATTTT,CASSLGRDPLTDTQYF